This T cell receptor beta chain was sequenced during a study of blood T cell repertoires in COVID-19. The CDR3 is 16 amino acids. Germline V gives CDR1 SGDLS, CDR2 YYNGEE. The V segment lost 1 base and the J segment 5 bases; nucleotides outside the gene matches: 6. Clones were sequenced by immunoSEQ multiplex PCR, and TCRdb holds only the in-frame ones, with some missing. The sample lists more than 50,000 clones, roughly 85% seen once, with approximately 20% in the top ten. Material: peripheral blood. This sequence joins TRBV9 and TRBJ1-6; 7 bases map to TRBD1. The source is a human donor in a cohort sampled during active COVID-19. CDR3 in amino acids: CASSVQPGQNNSPLHF. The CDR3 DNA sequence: TGTGCCAGCAGCGTACAGCCGGGACAGAATAATTCACCCCTCCACTTT.